This T cell receptor beta chain emerged from a study of read filtering for tumor transcriptome and immune sequencing. Ten or more counts support this clonotype. Molecular barcoded adaptors covering alpha/delta and beta/gamma chains were used on 400 ng RNA. Each CDR3 protein is one row after TCRdb ran MiXCR on the reads. The table has over 80,000 distinct CDR3 sequences, 9% to 15% seen once; the top ten hold under 15%. The sequence derives from a donor at least 40 years old with multiple myeloma. Sample: a population of CD138-negative cells sorted from bone marrow.

The CDR3 loop reads CASSLDLAGGTDGEQFF. CDR3 DNA: TGCGCCAGCAGCTTGGATCTAGCGGGAGGGACAGACGGTGAGCAGTTCTTC. The gene calls are TRBV5-1 and TRBJ2-1, with 12 positions matching TRBD2. The J segment lost 9 bases and the V segment lost 0 bases, leaving 10 bases of the junction unmatched. This CDR3 is built from 17 residues. Germline V gene data show CDR1 as SGHRS and CDR2 as YFSETQ.